This record covers a single TCR beta chain. The study recruited people aged roughly 18 to 95 years across around 24 US areas. In Cohort 3, a recovered donor had either two negative PCRs, clearance, or symptom resolution. The data are from a study of blood T cell repertoires in COVID-19. Sequenced by immunoSEQ multiplex PCR; TCRdb stores in-frame clones only, minus some. The repertoire holds fewer than 400,000 clones, with around 84% as singletons. Per germline, CDR1 MGHRA and CDR2 YSYEKL. V lost 2 bases and J 6 bases, leaving 19 bases between the germline ends. This CDR3 spans 16 amino acids. The sequence was obtained from a man aged 30 to 45 who had recovered from COVID-19. The sample was PBMCs or T cells enriched from blood (not recorded which). The J gene is TRBJ1-2, the V gene TRBV4-1; D remains ambiguous. The CDR3 DNA follows: TGCGCCAGCAGCCAACCCCCACGCGGGAAATCAGATGGCTACACCTTC. Encoded protein: CASSQPPRGKSDGYTF.